This T cell receptor (beta chain) was sequenced during a study of T-cell reconstitution after alpha-beta-depleted transplantation in children (dated by TCRdb to about 2016). With regard to the full study: T-cell immune reconstitution after TCRalphabeta/CD19-depleted allogeneic hematopoietic cell transplantation in children was quantitatively tracked in the study by means of TCR repertoire profiling. Overall study results and their limits: Over subsequent months, a decline in hyperexpanded clone frequencies was noted, and after one year, T-cell counts and TCRbeta diversity were mostly ascribed to newly produced T cells. The high TCRbeta diversity at day 60 in some patients was ascribed to recipient T cells and intrathymic progenitors that had survived conditioning. About two months after transplant, the apparently early recovery of alphabetaT-cell counts reportedly depended on just several hundred clones that had expanded rapidly and came from non-depleted graft cells.

This clonotype was observed a handful of times. Its antigen is currently not known. Base qualities were left out, and no much larger clone turns up one base away. This specimen's treatment or condition label, interpreted: allogeneic hematopoietic cell transplantation with graft depleted of TCRalphabeta T cells and CD19 B cells. The children who served as transplant recipients had been given grafts of TCRalphabeta/CD19-depleted allogeneic hematopoietic cells. At the junction V is shortened by 6 bases and J by 5 bases; bases outside the gene matches: 13. The CDR3 runs 16 amino acids, cysteine and phenylalanine included. The only DNA kept is the CDR3, 48 bases in frame from the first base. Library creation used PCR. Sequencing relied on an Illumina HiSeq 2500. TCR library preparation used molecular barcoding, with unique molecular identifiers applied to normalize quantification of the TCRbeta repertoire. Using fastp trimming at Q25 and MiXCR clonotype assembly, TCRdb reanalyzed the public sequencing data and kept in-frame beta chains. Under each unique CDR3 protein, matching rows form one entry showing the most common genes and DNA. This sample gives nearly 350,000 distinct CDR3 sequences in total; roughly 17% of them show up just once. The ten largest clonotypes hold around two fifths of the sample.

This TCR was sampled from a male patient aged 2-10 years who had a stem cell transplant for acute lymphoblastic leukemia, so the T cells may come from the graft donor. The V and J segments used are TRBV12-3 or TRBV12-4 and TRBJ2-7; 10 bases in the middle match TRBD2. Sequenced material: PBMCs, mostly from graft donor cells, taken 360 days after TCRalphabeta/CD19-depleted stem cell transplant. The DNA sequence is TGTGCCAGCAGCCCCTACACTAGCGGGAAGGTCCACGAGCAGTACTTC. Its protein is CASSPYTSGKVHEQYF.